One T cell receptor beta chain is described in this entry. Its cognate antigen is unknown. This CDR3 contains 14 residues. Germline V CDR1 and CDR2: SGHRS, YFSETQ. Deletions cut 0 bases from V and 4 bases from J, with 11 bases between. This sample was taken from a study of T cell responses to AZD1222 COVID-19 vaccine. Whole-study findings and limits: Spike-specific TCR breadth and depth were elevated following two AZD1222 doses. Epitopes outside B.1.351 and B.1.1.7 mutated regions reportedly drew nearly half of spike TCRs. Baseline seropositivity occurred in only a handful of AZD1222 recipients. In a largely white British group with more females than males, clonal diversity was possibly underestimated.

Only in-frame clones appear in the TCRdb table, and some are missing; sequencing was by immunoSEQ multiplex PCR. Seen here are 100,000 to 150,000 clones, 88% observed once, and the top ten hold approximately 19%. The sample here was peripheral blood, taken on day 0 of MenACWY control vaccination. The J gene is TRBJ2-7, the V gene TRBV5-1; D is possibly TRBD1 or TRBD2 (6 bases each). This TCR derives from an adult in good health. CDR3 loop: CASSLATGGYEQYF. The CDR3, as DNA: TGCGCCAGCAGCTTGGCGACAGGAGGGTACGAGCAGTACTTC.